A selection of T cell receptor beta chains follows, all from one sample in a study of T cells after yellow fever vaccination. MiXCR was run by TCRdb on the 5' RACE reads, yielding one entry per CDR3 protein. This sample has around 350,000 distinct CDR3 sequences, with around 10% found just once. The sequencing here drew on PBMCs, taken on the day of the first yellow fever vaccination. The receptors were sampled from a man between 18 and 29 years old who received the YFV17D yellow fever vaccine. Each CDR3 is given with its conserved first and last residue. The D gene is left open where the match is weak. Some rows mark clone size as missing; the rest say once, few, many or name a class of expanded clone.

TRBV19	TRBD2	TRBJ2-1	.	CASNPLPASGGFPYNEQFF	TGTGCCAGTAACCCCCTCCCGGCTAGCGGGGGGTTTCCCTACAATGAGCAGTTCTTC
TRBV27	TRBD2	TRBJ2-5	few	CASRIAGGPTETQYF	TGTGCCAGCAGAATAGCGGGGGGGCCTACGGAGACCCAGTACTTC
TRBV18	.	TRBJ2-1	.	CASSGLAADNEQFF	TGTGCCAGCTCAGGGCTAGCTGCCGACAATGAGCAGTTCTTC
TRBV19	.	TRBJ1-4	few	CASSIVGEKLFF	TGTGCCAGTAGTATCGTGGGAGAAAAACTGTTTTTT
TRBV4-2	TRBD2	TRBJ2-6	.	CASSRAGTSGGAGANVLTF	TGTGCCAGCAGCCGAGCCGGGACTAGCGGGGGGGCTGGGGCCAACGTCCTGACTTTC
TRBV7-9	.	TRBJ1-1	.	CASSLWAAGNTEAFF	TGTGCCAGCAGCTTATGGGCGGCAGGCAACACTGAAGCTTTCTTT
TRBV4-3	.	TRBJ2-1	.	CASSPRTSSSYNEQFF	TGCGCCAGCAGCCCGCGGACTTCCAGCTCCTACAATGAGCAGTTCTTC
TRBV19	TRBD2	TRBJ2-3	.	CASSMAGALTDTQYF	TGTGCCAGTAGTATGGCGGGAGCACTCACAGATACGCAGTATTTT
TRBV3-1	TRBD2	TRBJ2-7	few	CASSLMPGLAYEQYF	TGTGCCAGCAGCTTAATGCCGGGACTAGCCTACGAGCAGTACTTC
TRBV24-1	.	TRBJ1-1	.	CATSGSGGRTEAFF	TGTGCCACCAGCGGTTCTGGGGGGCGAACTGAAGCTTTCTTT
TRBV7-2	TRBD2	TRBJ2-3	few	CASSLRLAGHTDTQYF	TGTGCCAGCAGCTTAAGACTAGCGGGCCACACAGATACGCAGTATTTT
TRBV7-9	TRBD2	TRBJ2-1	.	CASSQGTSGNNEQFF	TGTGCCAGCAGCCAAGGGACTAGCGGTAACAATGAGCAGTTCTTC
TRBV6-1	.	TRBJ1-1	.	CASSTFDRYTEAFF	TGTGCCAGCAGTACCTTCGACCGGTACACTGAAGCTTTCTTT
TRBV7-2	TRBD1	TRBJ1-1	many	CASTLQGAVWTEAFF	TGTGCCAGCACCTTACAGGGGGCGGTTTGGACTGAAGCTTTCTTT
TRBV4-3	.	TRBJ1-4	few	CASSQVRGGEGEKLFF	TGCGCCAGCAGCCAAGTTCGGGGGGGCGAGGGTGAAAAACTGTTTTTT
TRBV7-8	TRBD2	TRBJ2-3	few	CASSLEIRGGTDTQYF	TGTGCCAGCAGCTTAGAAATACGGGGGGGCACAGATACGCAGTATTTT
TRBV7-8	.	TRBJ2-7	few	CASSLDLFRGHEQYF	TGTGCCAGCAGCTTAGATCTGTTCAGGGGCCACGAGCAGTACTTC
TRBV7-2	.	TRBJ1-5	few	CASSLIGGVNQPQHF	TGTGCCAGCAGCTTAATCGGAGGAGTCAATCAGCCCCAGCATTTT
TRBV5-1	TRBD1	TRBJ1-6	.	CASRRGDREHSPLHF	TGCGCCAGCAGGAGAGGGGACAGGGAACATTCACCCCTCCACTTT
TRBV5-4	.	TRBJ2-5	.	CASSLGGDGRGTQYF	TGTGCCAGCAGCTTGGGAGGGGATGGTCGTGGGACCCAGTACTTC
TRBV5-5	.	TRBJ2-1	.	CASSSGAANEQFF	TGTGCCAGCAGCTCTGGGGCGGCCAATGAGCAGTTCTTC
TRBV4-2	.	TRBJ2-5	.	CASSQEFWGGGETQYF	TGTGCCAGCAGCCAAGAATTCTGGGGCGGCGGGGAGACCCAGTACTTC
TRBV7-2	TRBD2	TRBJ2-2	.	CASRGSGGSFTGELFF	TGTGCCAGCCGAGGCTCGGGGGGGTCATTCACCGGGGAGCTGTTTTTT
TRBV29-1	.	TRBJ2-5	few	CSVETGRVETQYF	TGCAGCGTGGAGACAGGGAGGGTGGAGACCCAGTACTTC
TRBV4-3	.	TRBJ1-1	few	CASSQEHSSTEAFF	TGCGCCAGCAGCCAAGAGCACAGTTCCACTGAAGCTTTCTTT
TRBV11-1	TRBD1	TRBJ2-2	.	CASSLTGPGQGGTGELFF	TGTGCCAGCAGCTTAACGGGACCGGGACAGGGGGGCACCGGGGAGCTGTTTTTT
TRBV7-9	TRBD1	TRBJ2-7	.	CASSSAGTGIFEQYF	TGTGCCAGCAGCTCAGCCGGGACAGGGATTTTTGAGCAGTACTTC
TRBV29-1	.	TRBJ1-2	many	CSVEPKLPRTYGYTF	TGCAGCGTTGAGCCCAAACTTCCGCGGACCTATGGCTACACCTTC
TRBV4-3	TRBD2	TRBJ2-2	.	CASSRASGGGRELFF	TGCGCCAGCAGCCGGGCTAGCGGGGGGGGCCGGGAGCTGTTTTTT
TRBV4-2	TRBD1	TRBJ2-2	.	CASSQTGGAAGELFF	TGTGCCAGCAGCCAGACAGGGGGCGCCGCCGGGGAGCTGTTTTTT
TRBV2	TRBD2	TRBJ2-7	.	CASSREGGRVSDEQYF	TGTGCCAGCAGTCGGGAGGGGGGGCGCGTATCCGACGAGCAGTACTTC
TRBV9	TRBD1	TRBJ2-4	.	CASSPAGTGSIQYF	TGTGCCAGCAGCCCTGCCGGGACAGGGAGCATTCAGTACTTC
TRBV5-1	.	TRBJ1-5	.	CASSLAQGEGPQHF	TGCGCCAGCAGCTTGGCTCAGGGAGAAGGGCCCCAGCATTTT
TRBV4-2	TRBD2	TRBJ2-3	.	CASSHPLGRGNIDTQYF	TGTGCCAGCAGCCACCCCCTCGGGCGGGGGAACATAGATACGCAGTATTTT
TRBV6-1	.	TRBJ1-2	.	CASSDSSNYGYTF	TGTGCCAGCAGCGACAGCTCTAACTATGGCTACACCTTC
TRBV5-1	.	TRBJ1-2	.	CASSLWESYGYTF	TGCGCCAGCAGCTTGTGGGAGTCCTATGGCTACACCTTC
TRBV10-3	.	TRBJ2-3	.	CAISDLQGGDTQYF	TGTGCCATCAGTGACCTTCAGGGGGGGGATACGCAGTATTTT
TRBV7-2	.	TRBJ2-3	many	CASSWTDTQYF	TGTGCCAGCAGCTGGACAGATACGCAGTATTTT
TRBV12-3/TRBV12-4	.	TRBJ1-3	few	CASCINSGNTIYF	TGTGCCAGTTGTATCAACTCTGGAAACACCATATATTTT
TRBV4-1	TRBD1	TRBJ2-1	.	CASSQLDRVEEQFF	TGCGCCAGCAGCCAATTAGACAGGGTGGAGGAGCAGTTCTTC
TRBV9	.	TRBJ2-1	.	CASSPRGAGYNEQFF	TGTGCCAGCAGCCCCCGCGGGGCGGGGTACAATGAGCAGTTCTTC
TRBV7-9	.	TRBJ2-1	.	CASSLAQVYNEQFF	TGTGCCAGCAGCTTAGCCCAGGTGTACAATGAGCAGTTCTTC
TRBV6-2/TRBV6-3	.	TRBJ2-5	few	CASSYGGRRETQYF	TGTGCCAGCAGTTACGGGGGGAGGAGAGAGACCCAGTACTTC
TRBV30	TRBD1	TRBJ1-6	.	CAWGTDNSPLHF	TGTGCCTGGGGGACAGATAATTCACCCCTCCACTTT
TRBV6-5	.	TRBJ2-7	.	CASSYSRQASSYEQYF	TGTGCCAGCAGTTACTCGAGACAGGCCAGCTCCTACGAGCAGTACTTC